These 23 T cell receptor beta chains originate from one sample sequenced in a study of Ad26.COV2.S vaccination and SARS-CoV-2 variants. Specified treatment: around 19 received Ad26.COV2.S at low or high dose, single or two shots; several received placebo; per-sample allocation not given. The study sampled participants on day 63 after the first vaccine or placebo injection. Only in-frame clones appear in the TCRdb table, and some are missing; sequencing was by immunoSEQ multiplex PCR. The data contain roughly 400,000 clones, roughly 90% of them singletons. The sample in question was peripheral blood, obtained in a trial of Ad26.COV2.S vaccine versus placebo. These TCRs come from a person between 18 and 60 years old who received the Ad26.COV2.S COVID-19 vaccine or a placebo.

V is TRBV5-6 and J is TRBJ2-1, with 10 bases aligning to TRBD2. The germline CDR1 and CDR2 sequences are SGHDT and YYEEEE. The J segment lost 1 base and the V segment lost 5 bases, leaving 6 bases of the junction unmatched. The CDR3 loop spans 16 amino acids. The DNA for the CDR3 is TGTGCCAGCAGTCGCCTAGCGGGGGAGTCCTACAATGAGCAGTTCTTC. Translated: CASSRLAGESYNEQFF.

This chain joins TRBV29-1 and TRBJ1-3, with D tentatively TRBD1 (5 bases). Germline V lookup: CDR1 SQVTM, CDR2 ANQGSEA. The CDR3 is 14 residues long. Trimming took 2 bases from V and 0 from J, leaving 8 bases between them. The CDR3 nucleotides read TGCAGCGTTGAACAGGGCTACTCTGGAAACACCATATATTTT. It encodes CSVEQGYSGNTIYF.

The rearrangement uses TRBV19 and TRBJ1-5; TRBD1 matches at 9 bases. CDR3 length: 16 amino acids. Germline CDR1 LNHDA, CDR2 SQIVND (reference sequence). The trim removed 9 bases at V and 7 bases at J, leaving 16 bases unmatched. CDR3 region: CASKTGGAGQKQPQHF. The CDR3 nucleotides read TGTGCCAGCAAAACAGGGGGCGCGGGTCAGAAGCAGCCCCAGCATTTT.

The rearrangement links TRBV27 to TRBJ1-1; possibly TRBD1 for D (5 bases). Trimming stripped 6 bases from V and 4 bases from J, with 18 bases between. The germline gives CDR1 MNHEY, CDR2 SMNVEV (reference sequence). The CDR3 extends over 15 amino acids. CDR3 sequence (DNA): TGTGCCAGCAGCCTTGGCCTCAGGGTGGGCACTGAAGCTTTCTTT. Translation gives CASSLGLRVGTEAFF.

This clone was seen a single time. This chain links TRBV28 with TRBJ1-6; D gene uncertain. The CDR3 totals 15 residues. Germline CDR1 reads MDHEN; CDR2 reads SYDVKM. The V and J ends lost 4 bases and 2 bases respectively, with 9 bases between them. The CDR3 region has the DNA TGTGCCAGCAGTTCGTTAGATACCTATAATTCACCCCTCCACTTT. Translation gives CASSSLDTYNSPLHF.

The V and J genes are TRBV13 and TRBJ2-1, with 8 bases fitting TRBD2. Germline V gene data show CDR1 as PRHDT and CDR2 as FYEKMQ (reference sequence). This CDR3 region has 17 residues. V shed 4 bases, J shed 6 bases, and the junction held 14 bases outside the gene matches. This chain's CDR3 is CASSSTRSGTSFNEQFF. CDR3 coding DNA: TGTGCCAGCAGCTCAACACGATCCGGGACTAGTTTCAATGAGCAGTTCTTC.

The chain couples TRBV10-1 to TRBJ2-3; 8 nucleotides match TRBD2. The CDR3 is 16 residues long. Trimming at V came to 5 bases and at J to 5 bases, leaving 12 bases not matched to a gene. CDR1 and CDR2 from the germline V gene are WNHNN and SYGVQD (reference sequence). The CDR3: CASSTGIAGNGDTQYF. Here the CDR3 DNA reads TGCGCCAGCAGTACCGGGATAGCGGGGAATGGAGATACGCAGTATTTT.

This rearrangement joins TRBV24-1 to TRBJ2-1; D call uncertain. The CDR3 is 11 amino acids. Trimming took 3 bases from V and 11 from J, leaving 7 bases between them. CDR1 is KGHDR and CDR2 is SFDVKD in the germline V gene. The CDR3 DNA sequence: TGTGCCACCAGTGATCAGGCAAAGCAGTTCTTC. It translates to CATSDQAKQFF.

V and J are TRBV15 and TRBJ2-3; no clear D. The V and J ends lost 0 bases and 8 bases respectively, with 9 bases between them. Germline values: CDR1 LNHNV, CDR2 YYDKDF (reference sequence). The CDR3 extends over 13 amino acids. This chain's CDR3 is CATSRDGVGTQYF. The CDR3 DNA reads TGTGCCACCAGCAGAGATGGAGTAGGTACGCAGTATTTT.

The chain combines TRBV7-2 with TRBJ2-6, with D hard to call. V lost 1 base and J lost 0, with 4 bases in between. This CDR3 is 15 amino acids long. Germline V gene lookup returns CDR1 SGHTA and CDR2 FQGNSA. The CDR3 bases are TGTGCCAGCAGCTTAGTTCCCTCTGGGGCCAACGTCCTGACTTTC. Translated, it gives CASSLVPSGANVLTF.

The chain joins TRBV7-2 to TRBJ2-5, with TRBD2 as a possible D gene (7 bases). Trimming took 5 bases from V and 5 from J, leaving 21 bases between them. The V gene's germline CDR1 is SGHTA and CDR2 FQGNSA. This CDR3 is 16 amino acids long. The CDR3 reads CASSKLRGGDAETQYF. The CDR3 DNA sequence: TGTGCCAGCAGCAAACTTCGCGGGGGCGACGCGGAGACCCAGTACTTC.

This chain joins TRBV28 and TRBJ1-2; D is undetermined. Germline CDR1 reads MDHEN; CDR2 reads SYDVKM. Trimming cost V 3 bases and J 7 bases, with 15 bases left between them. The CDR3 is 14 residues long. CDR3 amino acids: CASSFVEISIGYTF. Here the CDR3 DNA reads TGTGCCAGCAGTTTCGTAGAAATCTCCATTGGCTACACCTTC.

The rearrangement joins TRBV6-5 to TRBJ1-3, with D unclear. Germline-derived CDR1 and CDR2 are MNHEY and SVGAGI. Trimming stripped 3 bases from V and 3 bases from J, with 15 bases between. The CDR3 consists of 16 residues. This CDR3 reads CASSYFQALSGNTIYF. CDR3 in DNA: TGTGCCAGCAGTTATTTCCAGGCTCTGAGTGGAAACACCATATATTTT.

This clone showed up just a few times. This CDR3 is also generated by other DNA sequences in the sample. The rearrangement links TRBV7-2 to TRBJ1-2, with no clear D. The V gene lost 1 base and the J gene lost 5 bases, with 8 bases spanning the gap. Per germline, CDR1 SGHTA and CDR2 FQGNSA. The CDR3 has 13 residues. The DNA of the CDR3 is TGTGCCAGCAGCTTAGGTACTGCTTATGGCTACACCTTC. As protein: CASSLGTAYGYTF.

V and J are TRBV7-2 and TRBJ1-1; no clear D gene. The CDR3 spans 8 residues. V lost 8 bases and J 11 bases, leaving 6 bases between the germline ends. Germline CDR1 SGHTA, CDR2 FQGNSA. The DNA of the CDR3 is TGTGCCAGCCCCTCGGCTTTCTTT. Translation: CASPSAFF.

The chain uses TRBV5-4 and TRBJ2-3; 9 bases line up with TRBD2. The CDR3 is 15 residues long. CDR1 and CDR2 from the germline V gene are SGHNT and YYREEE (reference sequence). Germline trimming cut 3 bases from V and 1 base from J; bases unmatched to any gene: 3. CDR3 sequence reads: CASSSRGGRTDTQYF. The CDR3 nucleotides are TGTGCCAGCAGCTCGCGGGGGGGCCGCACAGATACGCAGTATTTT.

The chain recombines TRBV3-1 (or the pseudogene TRBV3-2) with TRBJ2-1, with 7 bases that match TRBD1. The V gene end was trimmed by 1 base and the J gene end by 3 bases; junction bases not matched to a gene: 15. CDR1 is LGHDT and CDR2 is YNNKEL in the germline V gene (reference sequence). The CDR3 is 19 amino acids. The CDR3 sequence: CASSQGQGFDLPHYNEQFF. The CDR3, as DNA: TGTGCCAGCAGCCAAGGACAGGGATTCGACCTACCCCACTACAATGAGCAGTTCTTC.

The CDR3 nucleotides are TGTGCCAGCAGCTTGCTGAGGGGGCTTCAGCCCCAGCATTTT. Translating gives CASSLLRGLQPQHF. J is TRBJ1-5 and V is TRBV5-6, with 7 bases aligning to TRBD1. Germline trimming cut 1 base from V and 6 bases from J; bases unmatched to any gene: 4. CDR1 and CDR2 from the germline V gene are SGHDT and YYEEEE. The CDR3 loop spans 14 amino acids. The variable domain in full, completed from reference TRBV5-6 and TRBJ1-5, reads DAGVTQSPTHLIKTRGQQVTLRCSPKSGHDTVSWYQQALGQGPQFIFQYYEEEERQRGNFPDRFSGHQFPNYSSELNVNALLLGDSALYLCASSLLRGLQPQHFGDGTRLSIL.

The chain combines TRBV6-5 with TRBJ2-2; D is possibly TRBD1 (5 bases). The CDR3 consists of 13 residues. V lost 0 bases to trimming and J lost 8 bases, with 7 bases between them. Germline assignment: CDR1 MNHEY and CDR2 SVGAGI. CDR3 DNA sequence: TGTGCCAGCAGTTACTCGGCAGGGGGGGAGCTGTTTTTT. It translates to CASSYSAGGELFF.

J is TRBJ1-1 and V is TRBV5-1; D is undetermined. V lost 1 base and J 4 bases, leaving 11 bases between the germline ends. The CDR3 length is 14 residues. CDR1 is SGHRS and CDR2 is YFSETQ in the germline V gene. The CDR3 nucleotides are TGCGCCAGCAGCTTGTCTTATGGCTCCACTGAAGCTTTCTTT. Translation gives CASSLSYGSTEAFF.

The chain joins TRBV5-1 to TRBJ1-1; D gene uncertain. V was clipped by 1 base and J by 2 bases, with 9 bases between them. The CDR3 has 14 amino acids. Germline CDR1 and CDR2: SGHRS and YFSETQ. The CDR3: CASSLLPGNTEAFF. CDR3 DNA: TGCGCCAGCAGCTTGTTGCCAGGTAACACTGAAGCTTTCTTT.

The V gene is TRBV7-2, the J gene TRBJ1-3; perhaps TRBD1 as D (5 bases). The CDR3 sequence is 15 residues long. Germline CDR1 SGHTA, CDR2 FQGNSA. The germline V and J ends were trimmed by 1 base and 2 bases, with 9 bases remaining between them. As DNA, the CDR3 is TGTGCCAGCAGCTTAGGACAGACCGCTGGAAACACCATATATTTT. Translated: CASSLGQTAGNTIYF. Combining the CDR3 with reference TRBV7-2 and TRBJ1-3 gives the whole variable domain GAGVSQSPSNKVTEKGKDVELRCDPISGHTALYWYRQSLGQGLEFLIYFQGNSAPDKSGLPSDRFSAERTGGSVSTLTIQRTQQEDSAVYLCASSLGQTAGNTIYFGEGSWLTVV.

This clone appeared a single time. This chain uses TRBV4-1 with TRBJ2-5; D not resolved. Germline V gives CDR1 MGHRA, CDR2 YSYEKL. This CDR3 is 13 amino acids long. V was trimmed by 1 base and J by 5 bases, leaving 8 bases between them. CDR3 sequence: CASSQGWLETQYF. CDR3 coding DNA: TGCGCCAGCAGCCAAGGGTGGTTGGAGACCCAGTACTTC.